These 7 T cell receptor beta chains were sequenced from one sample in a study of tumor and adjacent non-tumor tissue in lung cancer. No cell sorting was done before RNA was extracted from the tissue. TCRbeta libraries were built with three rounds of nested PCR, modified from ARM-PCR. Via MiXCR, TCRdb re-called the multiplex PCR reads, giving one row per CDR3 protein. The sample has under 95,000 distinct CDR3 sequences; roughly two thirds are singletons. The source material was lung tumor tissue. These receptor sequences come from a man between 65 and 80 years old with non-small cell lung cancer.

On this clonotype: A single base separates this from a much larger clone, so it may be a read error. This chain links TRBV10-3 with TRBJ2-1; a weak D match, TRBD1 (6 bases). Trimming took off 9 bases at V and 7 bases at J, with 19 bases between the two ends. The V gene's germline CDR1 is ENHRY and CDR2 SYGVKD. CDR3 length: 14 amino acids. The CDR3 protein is CAIIQGMALNEQFF. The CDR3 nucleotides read TGTGCCATTATACAGGGAATGGCACTGAATGAGCAGTTCTTC.

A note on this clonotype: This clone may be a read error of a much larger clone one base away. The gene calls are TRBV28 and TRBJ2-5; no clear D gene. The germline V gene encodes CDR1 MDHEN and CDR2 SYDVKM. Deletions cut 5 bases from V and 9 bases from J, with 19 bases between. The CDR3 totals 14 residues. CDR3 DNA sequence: TGTGCCAGCAGTGAGATGGCCAGCCAAGGAGCCCAGTACTTC. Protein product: CASSEMASQGAQYF.

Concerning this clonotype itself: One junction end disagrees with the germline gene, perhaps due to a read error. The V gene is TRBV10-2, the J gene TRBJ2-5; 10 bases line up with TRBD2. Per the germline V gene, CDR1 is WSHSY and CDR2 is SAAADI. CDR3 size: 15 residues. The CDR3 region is CASCEWTSGRETQYF. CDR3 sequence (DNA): TGCGCCAGCTGTGAATGGACTAGCGGCAGGGAGACCCAATACTTC.

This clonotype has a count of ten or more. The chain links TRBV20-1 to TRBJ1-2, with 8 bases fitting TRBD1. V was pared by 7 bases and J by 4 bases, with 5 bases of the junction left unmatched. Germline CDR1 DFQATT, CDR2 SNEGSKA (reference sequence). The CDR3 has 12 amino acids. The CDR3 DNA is TGCAGTGACCGACAGGGGAGCTATGGCTACACCTTC. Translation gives CSDRQGSYGYTF.

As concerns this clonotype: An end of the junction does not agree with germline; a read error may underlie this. The CDR3 spells CAGSWTGVEQYF. Here the CDR3 DNA reads TGTGCCGGCAGTTGGACAGGTGTAGAGCAGTACTTC. The chain links TRBV12-3 or TRBV12-4 to TRBJ2-7; 7 bases fit TRBD1. This CDR3 contains 12 residues.

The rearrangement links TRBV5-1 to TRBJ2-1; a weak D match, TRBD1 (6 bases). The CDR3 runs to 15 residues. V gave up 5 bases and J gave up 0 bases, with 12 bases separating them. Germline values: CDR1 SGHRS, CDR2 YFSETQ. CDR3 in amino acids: CASRRTASSYNEQFF. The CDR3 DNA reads TGCGCCAGCAGGCGGACAGCAAGCTCCTACAATGAGCAGTTCTTC.

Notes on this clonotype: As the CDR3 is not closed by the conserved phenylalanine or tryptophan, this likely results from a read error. The CDR3 protein is CTSSLWDEETQYC. The CDR3 DNA reads as TGTACCAGCAGTTTGTGGGACGAAGAGACCCAGTACTGC. This chain uses TRBV12-3 or TRBV12-4 with TRBJ2-5, with D perhaps given as TRBD1 or TRBD2 (5 bases each). This CDR3 is 13 amino acids long.